This paragraph reports one TCR beta chain. The clone's antigen remains unknown. No quality values exist for individual bases; no much larger clone is one base distant. To sequence the TCRbeta CDR3 region, genomic DNA was isolated from the sorted cells. The immunoSEQ Assay was used for sequencing of TCRbeta CDR3 regions. What TCRdb holds here is the immuneACCESS table cut down to in-frame rearrangements. Part of the clones is not present; checked against another copy, under half of the missing clones reflect an unresolved V gene, and the others are unexplained. The sample table contains about 85,000 clones; only one count was recorded for 87% of them. The ten biggest clones cover roughly 0.35% of the sample. Patients with autoimmune disease history or receiving systemic immunosuppression were excluded from the trial. Peripheral blood for TCR sequencing was collected from all dose cohorts at baseline, on cycle 4 day 1, and on cycle 7 day 1. The samples were taken from a phase I, first-in-human, multicenter, open-label dose-escalation trial of ivuxolimab. Adults with locally advanced or metastatic melanoma, renal cell, hepatocellular, or head and neck squamous cell carcinoma were enrolled in the trial. Before TCR sequencing, CD4+ T cells and CD8+ T cells from peripheral blood were sorted into separate populations.

This entry comes from a study of OX40 agonist ivuxolimab in advanced cancers. For the study in its entirety: The costimulatory receptor OX40 (CD134) was targeted by ivuxolimab, a fully human IgG2 agonistic monoclonal antibody. Of the roughly 54 patients in dose escalation, about 20 had hepatocellular carcinoma, approximately 15 had melanoma, 9 had renal cell carcinoma and 9 had head and neck cancer. Partial responses occurred in three dose-escalation patients: two with cutaneous melanoma and one with hepatocellular carcinoma. The paper reports the monotherapy dose-escalation portion (N = 52 patients) of the phase I ivuxolimab trial. Patients were allowed to have had prior anti-PD-1, anti-PD-L1 or anti-CTLA-4 therapy, and less than 45% of the dose-escalation patients had previously received checkpoint inhibitors. The point of sequencing TCRbeta in the periphery was to test whether ivuxolimab changed TCR sequence diversity and drove clonal T-cell expansion. In the dose-escalation cohort, 82.7% of patients were male, and the mean age was roughly 60 years, with a range of roughly 20 to 85. Intravenous ivuxolimab was administered to patients every 2 weeks at six dose levels: 0.01, 0.1, 0.3, 1.5, 3 and 10 mg/kg.

What the study reported, not specific to this receptor: After ivuxolimab, CD8+ T cells had more expanded clones than CD4+ T cells on average. Low levels of normalized T-cell clonal expansion were also seen in some patients who did not respond. In the 0.1-3.0 mg/kg groups, partial responders were among the patients with the lowest normalized peripheral clonal expansion, particularly in CD8+ T cells. At doses of 0.1 to 3.0 mg/kg, clonal expansion of both CD4+ and CD8+ blood T cells was observed from baseline to week 6. Antigen specificity was not determined for the clonally expanded peripheral T cells.

The source material was CD4+ or CD8+ T cells sorted from blood, sampled in a trial of the OX40 agonist ivuxolimab. The source is an adult with an advanced solid tumor such as melanoma, head and neck, liver or kidney cancer.

The DNA is as follows: TGTGCCAGCTCACCACTTCCGGGACTAGCGGGACACAATGAGCAGTTCTTC. Translation gives CASSPLPGLAGHNEQFF. The sequence joins TRBV18 to TRBJ2-1, with 13 bases matching TRBD2. The germline V gene provides CDR1 KGHSH and CDR2 LQKENI. Relative to germline, V is missing 1 base and J is missing 5 bases, with 5 bases of the junction outside any gene match. From the cysteine through the phenylalanine, the CDR3 covers 17 amino acids. Left in the record is the CDR3 DNA by itself, 51 bases read in frame from the first base.